Below, 23 T cell receptor beta chains from the same sample are listed, as sequenced in a study of tumor-infiltrating lymphocytes in oesophageal squamous cell carcinoma. One entry per CDR3 protein results from TCRdb running MiXCR on the PCR reads. The table lists under 20,000 distinct CDR3 sequences, about 45% of them singletons. Sequencing was carried out using esophageal tumor tissue. These receptors were obtained from a male donor with esophageal squamous cell carcinoma.

The chain has TRBV7-8 and TRBJ2-3; D is uncertain. With 2 bases removed from V and 1 base from J, the gap between germline ends came to 4 bases. The CDR3 loop spans 13 amino acids. Germline CDR1 reads SGHVS; CDR2 reads FQNEAQ. The DNA of the CDR3 is TGTGCCAGCAGCTTATATCGCACAGATACGCAGTATTTT. Protein product: CASSLYRTDTQYF.

This clonotype came up once. The rearrangement links TRBV7-3 to TRBJ2-3; TRBD2 might be the D (5 bases). Per the germline V gene, CDR1 is SGHTA and CDR2 is FQGTGA. The V end lost 4 bases, the J end lost 2 bases, and 13 bases lay between the germline ends. The CDR3 has 15 residues. CDR3 loop: CASSSISGYTDTQYF. Here the CDR3 DNA reads TGTGCCAGCAGCTCGATCAGCGGATACACAGATACGCAGTATTTT.

The table lists this clonotype with many counts. This may arise from a read error, as a much more abundant clone is one base away. This chain links TRBV6-1 with TRBJ2-7; D gene uncertain. The CDR3 sequence is 15 residues long. V was shortened by 1 base and J by 7 bases, with 17 bases between the two germline ends. Germline loops: CDR1 MNHNS, CDR2 SASEGT. CDR3 region: CASSEVVATYNEQYF. DNA for the CDR3: TGTGCCAGCAGTGAAGTAGTGGCTACCTACAATGAGCAGTACTTC.

This clonotype was counted many times. V gene TRBV10-1 combines with J gene TRBJ2-5; maybe TRBD2 (5 bases). The J call may be in error: the DNA end matches TRBJ2-1 better. This CDR3 contains 13 residues. CDR1 and CDR2 from the germline V gene are WNHNN and SYGVQD (reference sequence). Here the CDR3 reads CAGRTPVLYEQFF. CDR3 nucleotide sequence: TGCGCCGGCCGGACTCCCGTCCTCTACGAGCAGTTCTTC.

This clonotype came up many times. The genes are TRBV11-3 and TRBJ2-3, with D unresolved. Trimming cost V 2 bases and J 3 bases, with 9 bases left between them. The length of the CDR3 is 14 residues. Germline V lookup: CDR1 SGHNT, CDR2 YENEEA. The chain's CDR3 is CASSLIASTDTQYF. As DNA, the CDR3 is TGTGCCAGCAGCTTAATAGCTTCAACAGATACGCAGTATTTT.

V is TRBV12-3 or TRBV12-4 and J is TRBJ2-1; TRBD1 aligns across 10 bases. The CDR3 length is 12 residues. V gave up 4 bases and J gave up 9 bases; unmatched junction bases: 0. CDR3 sequence (DNA): TGTGCCAGCAGTTGGACAGGGGGTGAGCAGTTCTTC. Its protein is CASSWTGGEQFF.

The gene calls are TRBV7-2 and TRBJ2-5, with D perhaps matching TRBD2 (6 bases). The DNA end is a closer match to TRBJ2-7, so the J assignment may be wrong. The germline V gene encodes CDR1 SGHTA and CDR2 FQGNSA. The CDR3 runs to 14 residues. This chain's CDR3 is CASSLFGGGGEQYF. The CDR3 DNA sequence: TGTGCCAGCAGCTTATTCGGGGGAGGCGGCGAGCAGTACTTC.

CDR3 residues: CASSSTPGTYNEQFF. CDR3 DNA: TGTGCCAGCAGCTCGACGCCAGGGACCTACAATGAGCAGTTCTTC. This chain uses TRBV7-3 with TRBJ2-1; tentatively, D is TRBD1 (5 bases). This CDR3 region has 15 residues. The ends were cut back, 4 bases at V and 2 bases at J, with 12 bases in the middle. The germline V gene has CDR1 SGHTA and CDR2 FQGTGA.

This chain connects TRBV7-2 to TRBJ2-3; the D call may be TRBD1 or TRBD2 (8 bases each). This CDR3 is 14 amino acids long. Between the trimmed V and J ends, which lost 3 bases and 8 bases, there was a span of 15 bases. In germline, CDR1 is SGHTA, CDR2 FQGNSA. The CDR3 DNA is TGTGCCAGCAGCTTTACTAGCGGACAGGGTACGCAGTATTTT. This encodes CASSFTSGQGTQYF.

In its sample, this clonotype is medium-sized. The chain links TRBV12-3 or TRBV12-4 to TRBJ2-1, with TRBD2 matching 11 bases. The CDR3 sequence is 16 residues long. The V segment lost 3 bases and the J segment 5 bases; nucleotides outside the gene matches: 6. CDR3 DNA: TGTGCCAGCAGTTTCGGTCTAGCGGGAGGAGACAATGAGCAGTTCTTC. It specifies CASSFGLAGGDNEQFF.

This clonotype is categorized as large. This chain links TRBV7-9 with TRBJ2-7; D is perhaps TRBD1 (5 bases). The CDR3 sequence is 15 residues long. Trimming cost V 5 bases and J 5 bases, with 19 bases left between them. The germline V gene has CDR1 SEHNR and CDR2 FQNEAQ (reference sequence). The CDR3 reads CASSPLNLGVHEQYF. In DNA form, the CDR3 reads TGTGCCAGCAGCCCGTTAAACCTAGGGGTCCACGAGCAGTACTTC.

This clonotype was counted many times. CDR3: CASRVDSTEAFF. CDR3 sequence (DNA): TGTGCCAGCAGGGTAGACTCCACTGAAGCTTTCTTT. This chain joins TRBV2 and TRBJ1-1; D not resolved. The CDR3 runs to 12 residues. The ends were cut back, 6 bases at V and 4 bases at J, with 9 bases in the middle. Looked up from germline, CDR1 is SNHLY and CDR2 is FYNNEI.

This clonotype showed up many times. J is TRBJ1-1 and V is TRBV6-1; 8 bases are a match to TRBD1. The V and J ends lost 2 bases and 5 bases, in that order; junction bases with no gene match: 7. Germline CDR1 is MNHNS and CDR2 is SASEGT. The CDR3 length is 15 residues. CDR3 nucleotides: TGTGCCAGCAGTGAACTTGGACAGGGAGGGACTGAAGCTTTCTTT. It specifies CASSELGQGGTEAFF.

The chain couples TRBV11-1 to TRBJ2-3; 8 nucleotides line up with TRBD1. TRBJ2-7 explains the end of the DNA better; the J call may be wrong. Per the germline V gene, CDR1 is SGHAT and CDR2 is FQDESV (reference sequence). The length of the CDR3 is 14 residues. The CDR3 sequence: CASSLEGTGYEQYF. DNA of the CDR3: TGTGCCAGCAGCTTAGAGGGGACAGGCTACGAGCAGTACTTC.

The table lists this clonotype with many counts. The chain is built from TRBV5-5 and TRBJ2-5; 7 nucleotides line up with TRBD2. The junction had 6 bases not matched to a gene; V was cut back by 2 bases and J by 5 bases. The CDR3 runs to 14 residues. Germline loops: CDR1 SGHKS, CDR2 YYEKEE (reference sequence). CDR3 sequence (DNA): TGTGCCAGCAGCTTCAGGCGGGAGTGGGAGACCCAGTACTTC. Its protein product is CASSFRREWETQYF. Using reference TRBV5-5 and TRBJ2-5 for the parts outside the CDR3, the full variable domain is DAGVTQSPTHLIKTRGQQVTLRCSPISGHKSVSWYQQVLGQGPQFIFQYYEKEERGRGNFPDRFSARQFPNYSSELNVNALLLGDSALYLCASSFRREWETQYFGPGTRLLVL.

This clonotype was seen at least ten times. The chain is built from TRBV10-3 and TRBJ2-5; D gene uncertain. The DNA end favors TRBJ2-7, so the J call may be wrong. The germline V gene encodes CDR1 ENHRY and CDR2 SYGVKD. The CDR3 has 11 amino acids. The CDR3 loop is CAITSDGEQYF. The CDR3 DNA reads TGTGCCATCACCTCCGACGGCGAGCAGTACTTC.

The chain links TRBV11-2 to TRBJ1-6; perhaps TRBD1 as D (5 bases). Per the germline V gene, CDR1 is SGHAT and CDR2 is FQNNGV. This CDR3 has 15 amino acids. With 5 bases removed from V and 6 bases from J, the gap between germline ends came to 14 bases. CDR3 nucleotide sequence: TGTGCCAGCAGCCCTGGGGACGGTTTTAATTCACCCCTCCACTTT. It specifies CASSPGDGFNSPLHF.

The chain has TRBV5-5 and TRBJ2-3, with TRBD2 matching over 14 bases. The germline V gene has CDR1 SGHKS and CDR2 YYEKEE (reference sequence). The V segment lost 0 bases and the J segment 4 bases; nucleotides outside the gene matches: 10. The CDR3 runs 19 residues. In DNA form, the CDR3 reads TGTGCCAGCAGCTTGGACGGGACTAGCGGGGGCCATCGAGCAGATACGCAGTATTTT. Amino acid sequence: CASSLDGTSGGHRADTQYF.

This clonotype rates as medium-sized. V gene TRBV7-9 combines with J gene TRBJ2-7; TRBD1 is a possible D gene (6 bases). The CDR3 is made up of 12 amino acids. The germline gives CDR1 SEHNR, CDR2 FQNEAQ (reference sequence). With 5 bases removed from V and 6 bases from J, the gap between germline ends came to 11 bases. CDR3 sequence reads: CASSLQGFEQYF. The CDR3 coding sequence is TGTGCCAGCAGCCTACAGGGTTTCGAGCAGTACTTC.

This clonotype was counted many times. This chain uses TRBV5-1 with TRBJ1-3; D is uncertain. Deletions cut 4 bases from V and 4 bases from J, with 12 bases between. There are 14 residues in the CDR3. Germline V lookup: CDR1 SGHRS, CDR2 YFSETQ. DNA for the CDR3: TGCGCCAGCAGCAGGAGAGGGAGAGGAAACACCATATATTTT. Its protein is CASSRRGRGNTIYF.

The chain joins TRBV12-3 or TRBV12-4 to TRBJ2-2; 9 positions match TRBD1. V shed 6 bases, J shed 0 bases, and the junction held 2 bases outside the gene matches. This CDR3 is 15 amino acids long. The CDR3 coding sequence is TGTGCCAGCAGCCGGACAGGGGCGAACACCGGGGAGCTGTTTTTT. Its protein is CASSRTGANTGELFF.

The count of this clonotype is one. The CDR3 region is CASSLLASEGEQYF. The CDR3 nucleotides are TGTGCCAGCAGCTTACTAGCCTCTGAGGGGGAGCAGTACTTC. The J gene is TRBJ2-4, the V gene TRBV7-2, with a weak D call TRBD1 (6 bases). Looked up from germline, CDR1 is SGHTA and CDR2 is FQGNSA. Trimming removed 2 bases at V and 13 bases at J, with 18 bases between. The length of the CDR3 is 14 residues.

This clonotype was seen only a few times. The rearrangement links TRBV7-9 to TRBJ2-1; D unclear. Germline CDR1 and CDR2: SEHNR and FQNEAQ (reference sequence). This CDR3 has 13 amino acids. V gave up 5 bases and J gave up 5 bases, with 10 bases separating them. CDR3 nucleotides: TGTGCCAGCAGCAACTTCCTGGACAATGAGCAGTTCTTC. It specifies CASSNFLDNEQFF.